This TCR beta chain was observed in a study of T cell repertoires in cytomegalovirus infection. The CDR3 spans 15 residues. Trimming cost V 5 bases and J 10 bases; bases outside gene matches: 9. Germline V gives CDR1 SGHTA, CDR2 FQGNSA. Study-level findings and limits: In two of eight donors, the top clonotype was HLA-C-restricted CMV-specific.

Only a few counts were recorded for this clonotype. The antigen is not known. Each CDR3 protein is one row after TCRdb ran MiXCR on the reads. In the table there are approximately 470,000 distinct CDR3 sequences, roughly 43% of which are singletons. This sequence was found in a human donor in good health (CMV status not recorded). Some clones in this sample may be carry-over from other donors' samples. This specimen consisted of cultured PBMCs, obtained from culture after CMV antigen stimulation. The rearrangement uses TRBV7-2 and TRBJ1-6, with 9 bases matching TRBD1. The CDR3 nucleotides are TGTGCCAGCAGCGAGACAGGGGGGTTCTACTCACCCCTCCACTTT. Residues: CASSETGGFYSPLHF.